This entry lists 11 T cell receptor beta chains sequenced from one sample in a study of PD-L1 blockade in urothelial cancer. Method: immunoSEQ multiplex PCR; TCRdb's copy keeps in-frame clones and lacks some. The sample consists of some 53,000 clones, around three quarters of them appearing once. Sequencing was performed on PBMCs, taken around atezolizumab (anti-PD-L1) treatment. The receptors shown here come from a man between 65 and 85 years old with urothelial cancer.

The CDR3 here is CASSQGGGATSTDTQYF. For the CDR3, the DNA is TGCGCCAGCAGCCAAGGCGGGGGAGCAACTAGCACAGATACGCAGTATTTT. The gene calls are TRBV4-3 and TRBJ2-3, with TRBD2 identical over 7 bases. The junction had 7 bases not matched to a gene; V was cut back by 1 base and J by 0 bases. The length of the CDR3 is 17 residues. Germline loops: CDR1 LGHNA, CDR2 YSLEER.

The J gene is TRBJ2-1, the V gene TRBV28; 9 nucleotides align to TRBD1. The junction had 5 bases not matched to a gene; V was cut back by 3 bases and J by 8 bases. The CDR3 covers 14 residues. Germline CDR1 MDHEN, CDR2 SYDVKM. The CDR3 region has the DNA TGTGCCAGCAGTTTTTGGACAGGGGAGGATGAGCAGTTCTTC. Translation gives CASSFWTGEDEQFF.

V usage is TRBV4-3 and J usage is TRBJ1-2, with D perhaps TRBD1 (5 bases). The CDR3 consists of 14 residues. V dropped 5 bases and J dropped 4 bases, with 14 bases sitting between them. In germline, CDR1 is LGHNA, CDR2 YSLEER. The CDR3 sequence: CASSKAGVGYGYTF. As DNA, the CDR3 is TGCGCCAGCAGCAAGGCGGGGGTCGGCTATGGCTACACCTTC.

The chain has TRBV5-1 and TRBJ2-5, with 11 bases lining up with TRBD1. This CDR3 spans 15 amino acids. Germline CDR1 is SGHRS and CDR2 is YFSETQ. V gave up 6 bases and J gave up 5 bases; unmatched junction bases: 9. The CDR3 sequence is CASTPDRGPRETQYF. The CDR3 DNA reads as TGCGCCAGCACCCCGGACAGGGGGCCTCGGGAGACCCAGTACTTC.

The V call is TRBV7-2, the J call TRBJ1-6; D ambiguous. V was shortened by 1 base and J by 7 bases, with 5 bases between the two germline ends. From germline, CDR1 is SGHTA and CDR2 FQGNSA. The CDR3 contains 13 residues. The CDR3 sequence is CASSLGANSPLHF. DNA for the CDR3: TGTGCCAGCAGCTTAGGGGCCAATTCACCCCTCCACTTT.

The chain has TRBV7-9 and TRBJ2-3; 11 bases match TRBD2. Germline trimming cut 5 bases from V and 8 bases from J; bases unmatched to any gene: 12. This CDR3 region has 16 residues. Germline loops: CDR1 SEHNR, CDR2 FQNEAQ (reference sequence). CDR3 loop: CASSPAGLAGGSTQYF. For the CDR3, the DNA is TGTGCCAGCAGCCCGGCGGGCTTAGCGGGGGGGAGTACGCAGTATTTT.

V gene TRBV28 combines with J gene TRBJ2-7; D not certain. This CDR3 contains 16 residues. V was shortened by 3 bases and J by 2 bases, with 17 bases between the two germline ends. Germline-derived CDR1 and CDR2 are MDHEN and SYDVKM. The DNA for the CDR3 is TGTGCCAGCAGTTTCGGTGGAGTTAGTGGAACCTACGAGCAGTACTTC. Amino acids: CASSFGGVSGTYEQYF.

CDR3 coding DNA: TGTGCCAGCAGCCCCCTTTGGGGAGGGGGTTCCTACAATGAGCAGTTCTTC. It specifies CASSPLWGGGSYNEQFF. The chain employs TRBV7-6 and TRBJ2-1; perhaps TRBD2 as D (7 bases). The CDR3 contains 17 residues. CDR1 is SGHVS and CDR2 is FNYEAQ in the germline V gene. Trimming took 5 bases from V and 1 from J, leaving 18 bases between them. The variable domain in full, completed from reference TRBV7-6 and TRBJ2-1, reads GAGVSQSPRYKVTKRGQDVALRCDPISGHVSLYWYRQALGQGPEFLTYFNYEAQQDKSGLPNDRFSAERPEGSISTLTIQRTEQRDSAMYRCASSPLWGGGSYNEQFFGPGTRLTVL.

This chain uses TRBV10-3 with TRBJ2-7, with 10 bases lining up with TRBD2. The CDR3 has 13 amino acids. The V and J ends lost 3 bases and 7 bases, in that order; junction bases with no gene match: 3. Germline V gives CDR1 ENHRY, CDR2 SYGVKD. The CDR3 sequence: CAISDTSGEEQYF. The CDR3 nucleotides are TGTGCCATCAGTGACACTAGCGGGGAGGAGCAGTACTTC.

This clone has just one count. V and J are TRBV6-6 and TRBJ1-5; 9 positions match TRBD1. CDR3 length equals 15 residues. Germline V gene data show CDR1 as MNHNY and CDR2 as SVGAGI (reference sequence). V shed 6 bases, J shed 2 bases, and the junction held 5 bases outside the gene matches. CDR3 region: CASRTTGGGNQPQHF. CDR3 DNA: TGTGCCAGCAGGACCACAGGGGGCGGCAATCAGCCCCAGCATTTT.

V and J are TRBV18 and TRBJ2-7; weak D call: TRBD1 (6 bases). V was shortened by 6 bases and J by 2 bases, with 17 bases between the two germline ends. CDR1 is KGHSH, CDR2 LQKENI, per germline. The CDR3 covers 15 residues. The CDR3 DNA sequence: TGTGCCAGCTCGCCCGGGACAAGGAAGACCTACGAGCAGTACTTC. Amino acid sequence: CASSPGTRKTYEQYF.